Listed below are T cell receptor beta chains from one sample, sequenced in a study of control samples from healthy donors and cancer patients. Sequenced by immunoSEQ multiplex PCR; TCRdb stores in-frame clones only, minus some. The data show roughly 450,000 clones, with 75% to 95% seen just once and around 6.8% held by the top ten. Specimen: PBMCs. The receptors originated from a man aged 40-49 years with head and neck cancer. The CDR3 runs from the conserved cysteine through the conserved F or W. A D gene is named only where the DNA matches it firmly. Clone size, where shown, is once, few, many, or a class for clones that have expanded.

j_call: TRBJ2-6; clone_size: -; d_call: -; v_call: TRBV4-1; cdr3_nt: TGCGCCAGCAGCCGATTAGGGGCTGGGGCCAACGTCCTGACTTTC; cdr3_aa: CASSRLGAGANVLTF
j_call: TRBJ2-4; clone_size: -; d_call: TRBD1; v_call: TRBV11-2; cdr3_nt: TGTGCCAGCAGCGTGGACAGGGAGAGAGACATTCAGTACTTC; cdr3_aa: CASSVDRERDIQYF
j_call: TRBJ1-5; clone_size: -; d_call: -; v_call: TRBV7-3; cdr3_nt: TGTGCCAGCAGGCCCCGGGGAAGCAATCAGCCCCAGCATTTT; cdr3_aa: CASRPRGSNQPQHF
j_call: TRBJ2-5; clone_size: -; d_call: -; v_call: TRBV6-5; cdr3_nt: TGTGCCAGCCAAGGGGTAGAGACCCAGTACTTC; cdr3_aa: CASQGVETQYF
j_call: TRBJ2-7; clone_size: -; d_call: -; v_call: TRBV28; cdr3_nt: TGTGCCAGCCAGGGGATCAACGAGCAGTACTTC; cdr3_aa: CASQGINEQYF
j_call: TRBJ2-1; clone_size: -; d_call: TRBD2; v_call: TRBV6-2/TRBV6-3; cdr3_nt: TGTGCCAGCAGTTACTCTACTAGCGGGAGTAATGTGCAGTTCTTC; cdr3_aa: CASSYSTSGSNVQFF
j_call: TRBJ1-1; clone_size: few; d_call: -; v_call: TRBV5-4; cdr3_nt: TGTGCCAGCAGCTTGGACAGTACCAACACTGAAGCTTTCTTT; cdr3_aa: CASSLDSTNTEAFF
j_call: TRBJ1-2; clone_size: -; d_call: TRBD1; v_call: TRBV4-1; cdr3_nt: TGCGCCAGCAGCCAAGCGGGCGCCGGGACAGTCTATGGCTACACCTTC; cdr3_aa: CASSQAGAGTVYGYTF
j_call: TRBJ2-7; clone_size: -; d_call: -; v_call: TRBV7-9; cdr3_nt: TGTGCCAGCAGCTTAGATTGGGTAGAGGGAGAGCAGTACTTC; cdr3_aa: CASSLDWVEGEQYF
j_call: TRBJ2-1; clone_size: -; d_call: -; v_call: TRBV6-5; cdr3_nt: TGTGCCAGCACCTACTCCGGGACTTCCAATGAGCAGTTCTTC; cdr3_aa: CASTYSGTSNEQFF
j_call: TRBJ2-7; clone_size: -; d_call: TRBD1; v_call: TRBV11-2; cdr3_nt: TGTGCCAGCAGCTGGGGACAGGGGACCTACGAGCAGTACTTC; cdr3_aa: CASSWGQGTYEQYF
j_call: TRBJ1-5; clone_size: -; d_call: -; v_call: TRBV29-1; cdr3_nt: TGCAGCGTTCAACGGGGCCGCAATCAGCCCCAGCATTTT; cdr3_aa: CSVQRGRNQPQHF
j_call: TRBJ2-7; clone_size: -; d_call: -; v_call: TRBV5-1; cdr3_nt: TGCGCCAGCAGCCCTCCCCGACAGGACCCCTCCTACGAGCAGTACTTC; cdr3_aa: CASSPPRQDPSYEQYF